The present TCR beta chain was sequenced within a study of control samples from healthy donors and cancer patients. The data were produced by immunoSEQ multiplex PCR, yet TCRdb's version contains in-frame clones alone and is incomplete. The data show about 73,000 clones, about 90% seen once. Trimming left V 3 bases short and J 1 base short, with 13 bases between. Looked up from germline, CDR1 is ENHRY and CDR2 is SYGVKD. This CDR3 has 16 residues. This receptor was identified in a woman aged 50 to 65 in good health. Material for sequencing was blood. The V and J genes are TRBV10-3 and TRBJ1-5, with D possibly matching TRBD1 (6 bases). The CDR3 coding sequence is TGTGCCATCAGTGACCAAAAGGGGGGGAGCAATCAGCCCCAGCATTTT. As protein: CAISDQKGGSNQPQHF.